This T cell receptor (beta chain) comes out of a study of blood T cell repertoires in COVID-19 (dated by TCRdb to the early 2020s). Turning to the overall study: Samples covering the acute and convalescent phases of COVID-19 were provided by collaborators in the United States, Italy and Spain. The prospective study material was composed of cDNA or gDNA derived from T cells, B-cell-depleted T cells, or PBMCs. Deeply sampled blood TCRbeta repertoires from subjects exposed to, actively infected with, or recovered from COVID-19 were included in the dataset. The repertoires were released in a freely available public database meant as a resource for research on the immune response to SARS-CoV-2. The samples were drawn from the first 160 participants of the ongoing ImmuneRACE study and from some 1,300 subjects provided by 6 global collaborators. HLA class I and class II types, where available, came from metadata supplied by the sample provider rather than from assay-based typing. A de-identified subject ID, COVID-19 status, age in years and sex were almost always included in the sample metadata.

V was cut back by 5 bases and J by 3 bases, leaving a gap of 11 bases between them. Measured from the cysteine to the phenylalanine, the CDR3 is 13 residues long. Only CDR3 DNA remains: 39 bases, in frame from the first base. The germline V gene sets CDR1 to SGHTA and CDR2 to FQGNSA. The immunoSEQ Assay, a bias-controlled multiplex PCR, was used to amplify TCRbeta CDR3 regions from genomic DNA. The authors' analysis ran thus. The number of nucleated cells in each sample was estimated by amplification of reference gene primers within the assay. To quantify the absolute abundance of each unique TCRbeta CDR3 rearrangement, sequence reads were collapsed and filtered. Productive Simpson clonality was computed per sample as the square root of Simpson's diversity index over productive rearrangements. The source is immuneACCESS, and TCRdb retained only in-frame sequences with V and J called. Part of the clones is not carried over; for the studies checked, unresolved V genes explain less than half of this, and the remainder is unexplained. V, J and clone size were drawn from that table, and D and trimming were deduced from the DNA. A total of tens of thousands of clones appear in this sample, roughly 91% of them only once. The top ten constitute under 7% of the sample.

Summary of the overall study and its limitations: The quantity of clinical and demographic metadata differed by source and by participant and was supplied without curation.

Worth noting for this clone: There is no known antigen for this receptor. No base-level quality is on record; no much larger clone is a single base apart.

Collaborating institutions collected whole blood in K2EDTA tubes following their own protocols. For TCRbeta analysis, collaborators shipped samples as frozen whole blood, isolated PBMCs, or DNA extracted from either of those sample types. The TCR sequence derives from a man aged 50 to 60 with active COVID-19. This receptor chain uses TRBV7-2 and TRBJ2-7; the D segment cannot be called with confidence. The sequenced material came from peripheral blood. The CDR3 has the sequence CASSPRYGYEQYF. At the DNA level, the sequence is TGTGCCAGCAGCCCTAGATACGGCTACGAGCAGTACTTC.